Here is one TCR beta chain with its context. The data derive from a study of sequential checkpoint blockade in melanoma. Study in general: Patients were randomized 1:1 to nivolumab-then-ipilimumab or ipilimumab-then-nivolumab first-line.

Treatment meaning: randomized to nivolumab then ipilimumab (arm A) or the reverse (arm B). PBMC sorting kept live CD3+CD8+ cells without CD19 or CD56. This CDR3 is 14 amino acids long. V shed 5 bases, J shed 0 bases, and the junction held 7 bases outside the gene matches. Germline-derived CDR1 and CDR2 are SQVTM and ANQGSEA. TCRdb's table, derived via immunoSEQ multiplex PCR, lists solely in-frame clones and lacks some. The table shows some 30,000 clones, with 82% occurring only once. This chain uses TRBV29-1 with TRBJ2-7; 7 bases agree with TRBD2. The sample was CD8+ T cells sorted from blood (inferred from file names), taken from a patient given nivolumab and ipilimumab in sequence. This TCR came from a human donor with melanoma. Written as DNA, the CDR3 is TGCAGCGTTCATTGTGGCGGGAGCTCCTACGAGCAGTACTTC. Its translation is CSVHCGGSSYEQYF.